The text below deals with one T cell receptor beta chain. The antigen remains undetermined. This sample is drawn from a study of cytomegalovirus exposure and HLA in healthy donors. Study-level results: When the data were analyzed later, several of the most significant clusters appeared to be linked to common viral pathogens. One cluster of highly shared sequence variants probably arose as a sequencing artifact.

The PCR used 60 Vbeta and 13 Jbeta primers. The data were produced by immunoSEQ multiplex PCR, yet TCRdb's version contains in-frame clones alone and is incomplete. Among about 140,000 clones listed, roughly 78% were seen once. The CDR3 totals 14 residues. From germline, CDR1 is SQVTM and CDR2 ANQGSEA. V lost 7 bases, J lost 0 bases, and 14 bases lay in between. The J gene is TRBJ2-3, the V gene TRBV29-1, with D tentatively TRBD2 (6 bases). Material for sequencing was PBMCs. This sequence was found in a man in his thirties or forties in good health. The CDR3 is CSAGGPSSTDTQYF. The CDR3 bases are TGCAGCGCCGGGGGACCGTCTAGCACAGATACGCAGTATTTT.